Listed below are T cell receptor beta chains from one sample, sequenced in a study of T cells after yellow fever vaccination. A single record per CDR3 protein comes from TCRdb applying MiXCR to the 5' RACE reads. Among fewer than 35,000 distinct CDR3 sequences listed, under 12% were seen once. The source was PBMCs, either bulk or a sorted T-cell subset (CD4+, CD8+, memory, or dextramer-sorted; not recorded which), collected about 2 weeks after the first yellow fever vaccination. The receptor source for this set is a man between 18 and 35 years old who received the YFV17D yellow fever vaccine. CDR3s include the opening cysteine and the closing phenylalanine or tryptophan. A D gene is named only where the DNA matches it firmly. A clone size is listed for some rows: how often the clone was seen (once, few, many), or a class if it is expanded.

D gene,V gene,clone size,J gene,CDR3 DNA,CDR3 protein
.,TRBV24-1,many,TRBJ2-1,TGTGCCACCAGTGATTCCGGGACGGAGAGGGTTGAGCAGTTCTTC,CATSDSGTERVEQFF
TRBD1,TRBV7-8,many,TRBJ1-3,TGTGCCAGCAGCTGGGGACAGGGCCCTATGTATTTT,CASSWGQGPMYF
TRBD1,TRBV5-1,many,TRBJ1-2,TGCGCCAGCAGCTTGGAGGGGGCGGTGATTAACTATGGCTACACCTTC,CASSLEGAVINYGYTF
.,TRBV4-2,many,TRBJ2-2,TGTGCCAGCAGCCGACAAGGCCCGGGGGCGAACACCGGGGAGCTGTTTTTT,CASSRQGPGANTGELFF
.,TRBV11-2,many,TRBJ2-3,TGTGCCAGCAGCTTTTCCGACAGCTCCACAGATACGCAGTATTTT,CASSFSDSSTDTQYF
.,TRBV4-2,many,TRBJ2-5,TGTGCCAGCAGCCAGTCGCCGGAGGAGACCCAGTACTTC,CASSQSPEETQYF
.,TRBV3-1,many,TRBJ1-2,TGTGCCAGCAGTCAGCAGGGAAGCTATGGCTACACCTTC,CASSQQGSYGYTF
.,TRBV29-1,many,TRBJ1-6,TGCAGCGTTGCTCGGCAGGCGGATTCACCCCTCCACTTT,CSVARQADSPLHF
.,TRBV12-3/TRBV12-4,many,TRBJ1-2,TGTGCCAGCAGTCATCGTGAGCTTTACTATGGCTACACCTTC,CASSHRELYYGYTF
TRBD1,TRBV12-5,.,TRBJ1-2,TGTGCTAGTGGACTTGGACAGGTCTATGGCTACACCTTC,CASGLGQVYGYTF
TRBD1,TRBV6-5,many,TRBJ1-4,TGTGCCAGCAGTTCCACAGGGGTCCTTGAAAAACTGTTTTTT,CASSSTGVLEKLFF
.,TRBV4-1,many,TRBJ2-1,TGCGCCAGCAGCATCCGCGCCGGGGGTCTATCCTACAATGAGCAGTTCTTC,CASSIRAGGLSYNEQFF
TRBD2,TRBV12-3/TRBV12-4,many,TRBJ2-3,TGTGCCAGCAGTTTGACTAGCGGGGAAGGGAATACGCAGTATTTT,CASSLTSGEGNTQYF
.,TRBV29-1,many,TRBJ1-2,TGCAGCGTCGAGGGGACCTTGGATGGCTACACCTTC,CSVEGTLDGYTF
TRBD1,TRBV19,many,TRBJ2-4,TGTGCCAGTAGTATGGTACAGGGGGTTAACATTCAGTACTTC,CASSMVQGVNIQYF
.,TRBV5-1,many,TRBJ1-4,TGCGCCACCTCAAAGGGGGGGATTGATGAAAAACTGTTTTTT,CATSKGGIDEKLFF
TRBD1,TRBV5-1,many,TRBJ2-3,TGCGCCAGCAGACAGGGGGGCGTCACAGATACGCAGTATTTT,CASRQGGVTDTQYF
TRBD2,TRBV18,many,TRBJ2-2,TGTGCCAGCTCACTTGCTAGCGGAACGAACACCGGGGAGCTGTTTTTT,CASSLASGTNTGELFF
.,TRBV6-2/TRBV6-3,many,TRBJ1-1,TGTGCCAGCACCCAGCTGGGGGTCGAAGCTTTCTTT,CASTQLGVEAFF
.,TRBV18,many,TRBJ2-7,TGTGCCAGCTCACCAGGGGCCCTCTACGAGCAGTACTTC,CASSPGALYEQYF
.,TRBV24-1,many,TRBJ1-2,TGTGCCACCAGTGGTCGGACGTATAACTATGGCTACACCTTC,CATSGRTYNYGYTF
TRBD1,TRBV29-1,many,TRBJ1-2,TGCAGCGTTGGCCGGGACAGGCGCTACACCTTC,CSVGRDRRYTF
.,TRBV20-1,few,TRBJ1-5,TGCAGTGCTAGAGAAGGGGAAACCGGCAATCAGCCCCAGCATTTT,CSAREGETGNQPQHF
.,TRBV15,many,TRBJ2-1,TGTGCCACCAGCATCCAGAGCTCCTACAATGAGCAGTTCTTC,CATSIQSSYNEQFF
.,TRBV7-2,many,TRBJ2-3,TGTGCCAGCAGCTTCGGCCCAGGGGGGGCCGCAGATACGCAGTATTTT,CASSFGPGGAADTQYF
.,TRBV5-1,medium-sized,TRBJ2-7,TGCGCCAGCCGGGACGGAGCCTACGAGCAGTACTTC,CASRDGAYEQYF
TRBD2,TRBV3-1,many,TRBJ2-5,TGTGCCAGCAGCCTTGGCGGGTGGACTAGCGGGCGTGAACAAGAGACCCAGTACTTC,CASSLGGWTSGREQETQYF
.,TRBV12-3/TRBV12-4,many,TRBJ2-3,TGTGCCAGCAGTTCAGGGGATCCGCAGTATTTT,CASSSGDPQYF
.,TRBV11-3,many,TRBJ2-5,TGTGCCAGCAGCTCCGGGCCTCAAGAGACCCAGTACTTC,CASSSGPQETQYF
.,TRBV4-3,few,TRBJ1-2,TGCGCCAGCAGCCAAGATTTGTGGGTCGGGGGCTACACCTTC,CASSQDLWVGGYTF
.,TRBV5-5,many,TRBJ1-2,TGTGCCAGCAGCTTGACCTACAGGGCTTCGGCCTATGGCTACACCTTC,CASSLTYRASAYGYTF
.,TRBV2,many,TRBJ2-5,TGTGCCAGCAGGCTTTCCGAGGAGACCCAGTACTTC,CASRLSEETQYF